This T cell receptor beta chain was captured in a study of persistence of HIV-infected CD4 T cells. Sequencing used immunoSEQ version 4 in survey mode. Using immunoSEQ multiplex PCR, the repertoire was profiled, and TCRdb retains in-frame clones only, with some absent. The data hold more than 30,000 clones, with 75% to 90% observed a single time. Cells were stimulated with overlapping HIV-1 Gag 15-mer peptides. CD40L/CD69 double-negative CD45RO-high memory CD4+ T cells were collected. Undetectable plasma HIV-1 RNA below 50 copies/mL lasted at least 4 years. As concerns this clone: The antigen is not known.

The germline V and J ends were trimmed by 6 bases and 7 bases, with 17 bases remaining between them. The CDR3 runs 15 residues. CDR1 and CDR2 from the germline V gene are SGHRS and YFSETQ. The source of this sequence is an adult with HIV. The donor label of this sample is uncertain. The genes are TRBV5-1 and TRBJ1-6, with D unresolved. Here the sequenced sample was cultured CD4+ T cells from PBMCs, taken from a patient who received antiretroviral therapy. CDR3 bases: TGCGCCAGCATGACCTCGGCCGCGGGGAATTCACCCCTCCACTTT. It specifies CASMTSAAGNSPLHF. The variable domain in full, with the rest retrieved from reference TRBV5-1 and TRBJ1-6, is KAGVTQTPRYLIKTRGQQVTLSCSPISGHRSVSWYQQTPGQGLQFLFEYFSETQRNKGNFPGRFSGRQFSNSRSEMNVSTLELGDSALYLCASMTSAAGNSPLHFGNGTRLTVT.